These 21 T cell receptor beta chains share one sample of origin, sequenced in a study of blood T cell repertoires in COVID-19. Generated by immunoSEQ multiplex PCR, the TCRdb table keeps only in-frame clones and is missing some. Of about 240,000 clones listed, around nine tenths are singletons. Input material: PBMCs or T cells enriched from blood (not recorded which). All receptors come from a young woman who had recovered from COVID-19.

CDR3 in DNA: TGTGCCTGGAGTGCTGGACTAGCGGATGAGCAGTTCTTC. As protein: CAWSAGLADEQFF. The chain joins TRBV30 to TRBJ2-1, with 10 positions matching TRBD2. Unmatched junction bases numbered 2, after V lost 1 base and J lost 8 bases. Germline V CDR1 and CDR2: GTSNPN, SVGIG (reference sequence). The CDR3 loop spans 13 amino acids.

The CDR3 spells CASSLARGSYEQYF. CDR3 nucleotides: TGTGCCAGCAGCTTGGCTCGCGGCTCCTACGAGCAGTACTTC. The chain joins TRBV5-4 to TRBJ2-7; D is unresolved. This CDR3 is built from 14 residues. From germline, CDR1 is SGHNT and CDR2 YYREEE (reference sequence). Trimming took 0 bases from V and 0 from J, leaving 7 bases between them. The complete variable domain, with remaining parts taken from reference TRBV5-4 and TRBJ2-7, reads ETGVTQSPTHLIKTRGQQVTLRCSSQSGHNTVSWYQQALGQGPQFIFQYYREEENGRGNFPPRFSGLQFPNYSSELNVNALELDDSALYLCASSLARGSYEQYFGPGTRLTVT.

V is TRBV5-6 and J is TRBJ1-2, with D perhaps matching TRBD1 (6 bases). The germline gives CDR1 SGHDT, CDR2 YYEEEE. This CDR3 spans 13 amino acids. V shed 5 bases and J shed 2 bases, with 10 bases lying between them. The CDR3 loop reads CASRTGTNYGYTF. The DNA of the CDR3 is TGTGCCAGCAGAACCGGGACAAACTATGGCTACACCTTC.

This clone was seen just once. The chain has TRBV28 and TRBJ2-7, with 13 bases aligning to TRBD2. V shed 10 bases and J 0 bases; nucleotides not matched to a gene: 9. The CDR3 has 16 residues. The germline V gene has CDR1 MDHEN and CDR2 SYDVKM. The CDR3 protein is CAIRMGTSGTSYEQYF. Here the CDR3 DNA reads TGTGCCATCAGAATGGGGACTAGCGGGACCTCCTACGAGCAGTACTTC. The full variable domain, its missing parts supplied by reference TRBV28 and TRBJ2-7, is DVKVTQSSRYLVKRTGEKVFLECVQDMDHENMFWYRQDPGLGLRLIYFSYDVKMKEKGDIPEGYSVSREKKERFSLILESASTNQTSMYLCAIRMGTSGTSYEQYFGPGTRLTVT.

The V call is TRBV4-2, the J call TRBJ2-1; D remains ambiguous. V dropped 0 bases and J dropped 6 bases, with 12 bases sitting between them. Germline-derived CDR1 and CDR2 are LGHNA and YNFKEQ. The CDR3 consists of 15 residues. The CDR3 DNA follows: TGTGCCAGCAGCCAAGATCCACCCACTCTCAATGAGCAGTTCTTC. Its protein is CASSQDPPTLNEQFF.

This chain uses TRBV7-2 with TRBJ2-2, with 7 positions matching TRBD1. The CDR3 is 17 amino acids. The V segment lost 2 bases and the J segment 6 bases; nucleotides outside the gene matches: 12. Germline lookup yields CDR1 SGHTA and CDR2 FQGNSA. For the CDR3, the DNA is TGTGCCAGCAGCTTATCCCGACAGGGTGGTTACGCCGGGGAGCTGTTTTTT. Its protein product is CASSLSRQGGYAGELFF.

In this sample, this clone turned up once. The chain couples TRBV13 to TRBJ2-1; 11 bases line up with TRBD2. Germline lookup yields CDR1 PRHDT and CDR2 FYEKMQ (reference sequence). V shed 4 bases and J 6 bases; nucleotides not matched to a gene: 5. CDR3 length: 15 residues. CDR3 nucleotides: TGTGCCAGCAGCTCCGGACTAGCGGGCCGCAATGAGCAGTTCTTC. This codes for CASSSGLAGRNEQFF.

This chain uses TRBV29-1 with TRBJ1-4; 8 nucleotides agree with TRBD1. The V and J ends lost 6 bases and 5 bases, in that order; junction bases with no gene match: 5. The CDR3 covers 13 residues. CDR1 is SQVTM and CDR2 is ANQGSEA in the germline V gene. The chain's CDR3 is CSVADRANEKLFF. The DNA for the CDR3 is TGCAGCGTAGCGGACAGGGCAAATGAAAAACTGTTTTTT.

V gene TRBV19 combines with J gene TRBJ1-4; tentatively, D is TRBD1 (5 bases). The CDR3 has 14 residues. Germline V gives CDR1 LNHDA, CDR2 SQIVND (reference sequence). Trimming took off 2 bases at V and 8 bases at J, with 12 bases between the two ends. This CDR3 is CASSISQGGEKLFF. As DNA, the CDR3 is TGTGCCAGTAGTATAAGCCAGGGAGGCGAAAAACTGTTTTTT.

This rearrangement joins TRBV28 to TRBJ2-7; D gene unclear. Trimming shortened V by 3 bases and J by 0 bases, and 9 bases separated the two germline ends. The germline CDR1 and CDR2 sequences are MDHEN and SYDVKM. The length of the CDR3 is 14 residues. The CDR3 nucleotides are TGTGCCAGCAGTTTTCCGCGCCTCTCCTACGAGCAGTACTTC. It encodes CASSFPRLSYEQYF.

V gene TRBV28 combines with J gene TRBJ2-7; perhaps TRBD1 as D (7 bases). Germline V gives CDR1 MDHEN, CDR2 SYDVKM. V lost 7 bases and J 1 base, leaving 14 bases between the germline ends. This CDR3 comprises 14 residues. This CDR3 reads CASIRAGGSYEQYF. In DNA form, the CDR3 reads TGTGCCAGCATCAGAGCAGGGGGGTCCTACGAGCAGTACTTC.

This clone has just a few counts. The V call is TRBV13, the J call TRBJ1-1; 9 bases line up with TRBD1. J was trimmed by 3 bases and V by 6 bases; bases with no gene match: 8. The CDR3 is 15 amino acids. The germline gives CDR1 PRHDT, CDR2 FYEKMQ (reference sequence). Written as DNA, the CDR3 is TGTGCCAGCAGGAATCCGGGACAGGGATACACTGAAGCTTTCTTT. Translation: CASRNPGQGYTEAFF. Looking up the rest from reference TRBV13 and TRBJ1-1 gives the full variable domain: AAGVIQSPRHLIKEKRETATLKCYPIPRHDTVYWYQQGPGQDPQFLISFYEKMQSDKGSIPDRFSAQQFSDYHSELNMSSLELGDSALYFCASRNPGQGYTEAFFGQGTRLTVV.

The V gene is TRBV11-2, the J gene TRBJ1-2; TRBD1 is a possible D gene (6 bases). The germline gives CDR1 SGHAT, CDR2 FQNNGV. The CDR3 loop spans 12 amino acids. The germline V and J ends were trimmed by 9 bases and 4 bases, with 12 bases remaining between them. Written as DNA, the CDR3 is TGTGCCAGTTCCTTGGACAGCTATGGCTACACCTTC. It translates to CASSLDSYGYTF.

V usage is TRBV6-5 and J usage is TRBJ2-2; 9 nucleotides agree with TRBD2. Germline CDR1 reads MNHEY; CDR2 reads SVGAGI. J was trimmed by 5 bases and V by 4 bases; bases with no gene match: 5. The CDR3 is 15 amino acids. The CDR3 DNA is TGTGCCAGCAGTTGGCTAGCGGGAATTACCGGGGAGCTGTTTTTT. Its translation: CASSWLAGITGELFF.

V gene TRBV28 combines with J gene TRBJ1-5; D perhaps matches TRBD1 (5 bases). Germline V gives CDR1 MDHEN, CDR2 SYDVKM. This CDR3 spans 15 amino acids. V was cut by 6 bases and J by 0 bases, with 12 bases left in between. DNA of the CDR3: TGTGCCAGCAGCTCGGACACGGCTAGCAATCAGCCCCAGCATTTT. Amino acid sequence: CASSSDTASNQPQHF.

The V call is TRBV5-1, the J call TRBJ2-3; 9 positions match TRBD2. The V gene end was trimmed by 4 bases and the J gene end by 0 bases; junction bases not matched to a gene: 9. The CDR3 is 17 amino acids. Germline CDR1 is SGHRS and CDR2 is YFSETQ. CDR3 nucleotide sequence: TGCGCCAGCAGCGTCGATTCGACTAGCGGAAGCACAGATACGCAGTATTTT. It is translated as CASSVDSTSGSTDTQYF. The variable domain in full, with the rest retrieved from reference TRBV5-1 and TRBJ2-3, is KAGVTQTPRYLIKTRGQQVTLSCSPISGHRSVSWYQQTPGQGLQFLFEYFSETQRNKGNFPGRFSGRQFSNSRSEMNVSTLELGDSALYLCASSVDSTSGSTDTQYFGPGTRLTVL.

The chain has TRBV27 and TRBJ2-7, with 7 nucleotides matching TRBD2. The V gene end was trimmed by 6 bases and the J gene end by 5 bases; junction bases not matched to a gene: 7. The CDR3 sequence is 13 residues long. Germline V gives CDR1 MNHEY, CDR2 SMNVEV (reference sequence). CDR3: CASSRLAPDEQYF. CDR3 in DNA: TGTGCCAGCAGCCGACTAGCTCCCGACGAGCAGTACTTC.

J is TRBJ1-1 and V is TRBV18; no firm D call. The CDR3 length is 13 residues. CDR1 KGHSH and CDR2 LQKENI come from the germline V gene. The V end lost 8 bases, the J end lost 6 bases, and 16 bases lay between the germline ends. CDR3 residues: CASQQNTVAEAFF. The CDR3 nucleotides read TGTGCCAGCCAACAAAACACAGTCGCTGAAGCTTTCTTT.

V gene TRBV4-3 combines with J gene TRBJ1-2; TRBD1 might be the D (5 bases). This CDR3 is 15 amino acids long. Looked up from germline, CDR1 is LGHNA and CDR2 is YSLEER. Trimming left V 0 bases short and J 6 bases short, with 14 bases between. The CDR3 is CASSQDGGGTHGYTF. The CDR3 bases are TGCGCCAGCAGCCAAGATGGAGGAGGGACCCATGGCTACACCTTC.

The chain employs TRBV21-1 and TRBJ2-6; TRBD2 is the table's D call, not checked against the DNA. TRBV21-1 is marked as a pseudogene. The length of the CDR3 is 14 residues. CDR3 nucleotides: TGTGCCAGCAGGGGGGGTGCTGGGGCCAACGTCCTGACTTTC. Its translation is CASRGGAGANVLTF.

This clone was found a few times. The rearrangement links TRBV18 to TRBJ1-5, with 8 bases identical to TRBD1. V lost 4 bases to trimming and J lost 5 bases; unmatched junction nucleotides: 4. The CDR3 runs 14 residues. Per the germline V gene, CDR1 is KGHSH and CDR2 is LQKENI. The CDR3 sequence is CASSLQGDYQPQHF. The CDR3 DNA sequence: TGTGCCAGCTCACTACAGGGGGATTATCAGCCCCAGCATTTT. Variable domain in full (rest from reference TRBV18 and TRBJ1-5): NAGVMQNPRHLVRRRGQEARLRCSPMKGHSHVYWYRQLPEEGLKFMVYLQKENIIDESGMPKERFSAEFPKEGPSILRIQQVVRGDSAAYFCASSLQGDYQPQHFGDGTRLSIL.